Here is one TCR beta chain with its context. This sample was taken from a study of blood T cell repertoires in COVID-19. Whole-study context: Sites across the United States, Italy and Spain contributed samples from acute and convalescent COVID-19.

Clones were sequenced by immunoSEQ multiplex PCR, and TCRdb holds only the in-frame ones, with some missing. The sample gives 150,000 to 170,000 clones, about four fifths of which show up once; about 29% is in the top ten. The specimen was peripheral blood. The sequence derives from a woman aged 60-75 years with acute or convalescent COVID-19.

This CDR3 reads CASSEGQIQETQYF. Here the CDR3 DNA reads TGTGCCAGCAGTGAAGGACAGATCCAAGAGACCCAGTACTTC. This chain uses TRBV6-1 with TRBJ2-5; D might be TRBD1 (5 bases). This CDR3 region has 14 residues. Trimming stripped 1 base from V and 1 base from J, with 7 bases between. Germline values: CDR1 MNHNS, CDR2 SASEGT.